Following are 5 T cell receptor beta chains from one sample sequenced in a study of blood T cell repertoires in COVID-19. The table came from immunoSEQ multiplex PCR; TCRdb's copy has only in-frame clones and leaves some out. The sample has over 200,000 clones; roughly 90% are singletons. Sample: peripheral blood. The receptor source for this set is a woman aged 55-69 years with acute or convalescent COVID-19.

The rearrangement joins TRBV7-9 to TRBJ2-2; tentative D call: TRBD1 (6 bases). Deletions cut 4 bases from V and 4 bases from J, with 13 bases between. CDR3 length: 15 amino acids. The germline V gene encodes CDR1 SEHNR and CDR2 FQNEAQ (reference sequence). The CDR3 loop is CASSSHRVLTGELFF. The CDR3 bases are TGTGCCAGCAGCTCACACAGGGTTCTCACCGGGGAGCTGTTTTTT.

This clone was seen once. The V and J genes are TRBV11-2 and TRBJ1-1; D is unclear. Germline values: CDR1 SGHAT, CDR2 FQNNGV. This CDR3 contains 13 residues. Deletions cut 1 base from V and 10 bases from J, with 13 bases between. CDR3 sequence reads: CASSLAQGSAAFF. The CDR3 DNA reads as TGTGCCAGCAGCTTAGCCCAAGGGAGCGCAGCTTTCTTT.

The chain employs TRBV2 and TRBJ2-7; 9 bases map to TRBD1. Germline V gives CDR1 SNHLY, CDR2 FYNNEI. The V and J ends lost 4 bases and 3 bases, in that order; junction bases with no gene match: 4. The CDR3 spans 14 residues. In nucleotides, the CDR3 is TGTGCCAGCAGTGGGCGACAGGGGGTCTACGAGCAGTACTTC. It codes for CASSGRQGVYEQYF.

The chain couples TRBV29-1 to TRBJ2-5, with 8 nucleotides matching TRBD1. The CDR3 length is 17 residues. Germline assignment: CDR1 SQVTM and CDR2 ANQGSEA. After removal of 3 bases from V and 5 bases from J, the junction contained 17 bases not matched to a gene. The CDR3 DNA is TGCAGCGTTGACGGCAGGGGGCGAACCCGGGGTGGGGAGACCCAGTACTTC. Translated, it gives CSVDGRGRTRGGETQYF.

As for this clone: Distinct nucleotide sequences in the sample also encode this CDR3. This chain connects TRBV5-1 to TRBJ2-3, with 10 positions matching TRBD2. The CDR3 spans 15 residues. V shed 2 bases and J 3 bases; nucleotides not matched to a gene: 3. Germline CDR1 is SGHRS and CDR2 is YFSETQ. CDR3 bases: TGCGCCAGCAGCTTAGCTAGCGGGAGTACAGATACGCAGTATTTT. It codes for CASSLASGSTDTQYF.